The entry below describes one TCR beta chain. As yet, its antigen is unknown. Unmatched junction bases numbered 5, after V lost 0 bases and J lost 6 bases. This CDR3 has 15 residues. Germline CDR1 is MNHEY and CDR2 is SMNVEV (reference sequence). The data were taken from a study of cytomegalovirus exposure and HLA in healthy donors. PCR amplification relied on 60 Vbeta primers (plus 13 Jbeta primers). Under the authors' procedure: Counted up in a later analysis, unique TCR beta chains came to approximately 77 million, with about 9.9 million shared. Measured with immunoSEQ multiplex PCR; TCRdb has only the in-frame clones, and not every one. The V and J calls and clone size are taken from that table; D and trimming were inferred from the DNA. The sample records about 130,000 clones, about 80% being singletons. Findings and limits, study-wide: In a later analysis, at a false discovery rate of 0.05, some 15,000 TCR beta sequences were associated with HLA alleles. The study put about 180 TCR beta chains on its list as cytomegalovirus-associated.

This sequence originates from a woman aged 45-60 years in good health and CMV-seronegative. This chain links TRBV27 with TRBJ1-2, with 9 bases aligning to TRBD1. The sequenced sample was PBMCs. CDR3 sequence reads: CASSLSGTGLNGYTF. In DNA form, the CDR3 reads TGTGCCAGCAGTTTATCGGGGACAGGGCTTAATGGCTACACCTTC.